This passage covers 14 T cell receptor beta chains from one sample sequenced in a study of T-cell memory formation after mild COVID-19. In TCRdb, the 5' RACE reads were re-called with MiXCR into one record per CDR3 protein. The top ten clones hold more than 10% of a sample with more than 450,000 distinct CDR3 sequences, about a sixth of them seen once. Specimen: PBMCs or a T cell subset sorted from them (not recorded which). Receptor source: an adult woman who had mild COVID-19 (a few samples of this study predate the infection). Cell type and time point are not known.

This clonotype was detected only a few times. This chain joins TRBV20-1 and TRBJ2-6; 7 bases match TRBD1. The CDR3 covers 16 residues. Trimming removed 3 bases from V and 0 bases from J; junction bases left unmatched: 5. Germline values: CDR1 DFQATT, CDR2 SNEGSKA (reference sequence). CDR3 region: CSARNRGTSGANVLTF. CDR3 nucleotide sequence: TGCAGTGCTAGGAACAGGGGCACCTCTGGGGCCAACGTCCTGACTTTC.

Here the CDR3 reads CASSQGSGAYGYTF. In DNA form, the CDR3 reads TGTGCCAGCAGCCAAGGATCTGGGGCCTATGGCTACACCTTC. J is TRBJ1-2 and V is TRBV3-1, with D possibly matching TRBD1 (5 bases). Per the germline V gene, CDR1 is LGHDT and CDR2 is YNNKEL (reference sequence). V was pared by 1 base and J by 4 bases, with 10 bases between. This CDR3 contains 14 residues.

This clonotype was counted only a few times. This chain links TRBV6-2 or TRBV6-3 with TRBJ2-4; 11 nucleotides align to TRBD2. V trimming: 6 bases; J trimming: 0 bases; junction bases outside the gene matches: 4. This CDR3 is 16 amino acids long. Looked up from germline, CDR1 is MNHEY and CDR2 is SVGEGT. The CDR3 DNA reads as TGTGCCAGCAGGGGACTAGCGGAACAAGCCAAAAACATTCAGTACTTC. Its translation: CASRGLAEQAKNIQYF.

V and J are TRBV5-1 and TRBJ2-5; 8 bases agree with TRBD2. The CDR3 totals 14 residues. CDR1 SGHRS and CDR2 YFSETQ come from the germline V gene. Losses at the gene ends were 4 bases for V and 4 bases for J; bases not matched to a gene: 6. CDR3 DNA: TGCGCCAGCAGCCCTGGGACTAGTGCAGAGACCCAGTACTTC. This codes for CASSPGTSAETQYF.

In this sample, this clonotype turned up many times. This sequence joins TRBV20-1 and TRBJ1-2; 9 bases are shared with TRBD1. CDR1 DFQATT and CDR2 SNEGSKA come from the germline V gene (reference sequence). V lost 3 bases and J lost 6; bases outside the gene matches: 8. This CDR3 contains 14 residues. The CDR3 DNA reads TGCAGTGCTAGCAAGGACAGGGGCCCGGATGGCTACACCTTC. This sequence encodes CSASKDRGPDGYTF.

CDR3 region: CASTSGGYEQYF. CDR3 sequence (DNA): TGCGCCAGCACCAGCGGTGGGTACGAGCAGTACTTC. V gene TRBV10-2 combines with J gene TRBJ2-7, with a tentative D call TRBD2 (5 bases). Germline V lookup: CDR1 WSHSY, CDR2 SAAADI. The V end lost 7 bases, the J end lost 4 bases, and 11 bases lay between the germline ends. The CDR3 extends over 12 amino acids.

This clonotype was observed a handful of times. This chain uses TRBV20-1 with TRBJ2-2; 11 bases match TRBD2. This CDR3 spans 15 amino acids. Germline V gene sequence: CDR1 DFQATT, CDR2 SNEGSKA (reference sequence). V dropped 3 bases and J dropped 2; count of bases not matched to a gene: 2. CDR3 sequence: CSARGLAVNTGELFF. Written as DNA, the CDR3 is TGCAGTGCTAGGGGACTAGCGGTAAACACCGGGGAGCTGTTTTTT.

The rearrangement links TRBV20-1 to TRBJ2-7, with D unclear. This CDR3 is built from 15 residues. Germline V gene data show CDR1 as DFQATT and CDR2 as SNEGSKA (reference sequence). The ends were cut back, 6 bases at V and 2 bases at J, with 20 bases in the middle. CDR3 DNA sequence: TGCAGTGCGCCCCGCCATGGAGCCAGTCCCTACGAGCAGTACTTC. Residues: CSAPRHGASPYEQYF.

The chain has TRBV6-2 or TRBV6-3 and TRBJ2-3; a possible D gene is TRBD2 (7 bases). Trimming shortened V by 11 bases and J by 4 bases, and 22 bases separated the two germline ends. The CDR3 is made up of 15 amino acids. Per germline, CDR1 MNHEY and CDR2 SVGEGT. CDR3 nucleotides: TGTGCCTCTCGACCGGGCGGAGGGGGGGCAGATACGCAGTATTTT. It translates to CASRPGGGGADTQYF.

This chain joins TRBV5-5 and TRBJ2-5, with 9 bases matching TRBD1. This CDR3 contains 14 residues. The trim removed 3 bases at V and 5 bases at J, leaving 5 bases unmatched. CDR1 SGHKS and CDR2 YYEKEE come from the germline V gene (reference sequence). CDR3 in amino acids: CASSSIQGAETQYF. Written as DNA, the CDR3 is TGTGCCAGCAGCTCAATACAGGGGGCTGAGACCCAGTACTTC. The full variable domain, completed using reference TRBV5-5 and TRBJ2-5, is DAGVTQSPTHLIKTRGQQVTLRCSPISGHKSVSWYQQVLGQGPQFIFQYYEKEERGRGNFPDRFSARQFPNYSSELNVNALLLGDSALYLCASSSIQGAETQYFGPGTRLLVL.

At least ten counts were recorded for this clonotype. The CDR3 protein is CASSPPGAGVENEQFF. The CDR3 DNA follows: TGTGCCAGCAGTCCCCCAGGAGCGGGAGTAGAAAATGAGCAGTTCTTC. The chain recombines TRBV12-3 or TRBV12-4 with TRBJ2-1; 8 nucleotides line up with TRBD2. Germline trimming cut 5 bases from V and 7 bases from J; bases unmatched to any gene: 13. The CDR3 is made up of 16 amino acids.

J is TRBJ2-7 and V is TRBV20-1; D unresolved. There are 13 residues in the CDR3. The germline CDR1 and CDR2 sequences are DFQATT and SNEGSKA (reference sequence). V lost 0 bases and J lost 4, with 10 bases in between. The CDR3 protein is CSARDALIYEQYF. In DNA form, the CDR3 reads TGCAGTGCTAGAGATGCCCTAATATACGAGCAGTACTTC.

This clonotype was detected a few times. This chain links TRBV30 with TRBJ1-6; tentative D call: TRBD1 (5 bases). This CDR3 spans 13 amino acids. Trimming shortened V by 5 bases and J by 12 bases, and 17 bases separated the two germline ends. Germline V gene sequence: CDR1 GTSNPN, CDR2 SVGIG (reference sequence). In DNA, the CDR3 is TGTGCCTGGCACGACAGAAAGGGCGTACCCCTCCACTTT. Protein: CAWHDRKGVPLHF.

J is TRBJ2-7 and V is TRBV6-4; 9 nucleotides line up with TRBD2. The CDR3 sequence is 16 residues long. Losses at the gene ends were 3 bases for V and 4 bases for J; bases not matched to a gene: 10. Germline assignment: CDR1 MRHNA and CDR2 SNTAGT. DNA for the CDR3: TGTGCCAGCAGTGAACCGGCTAGCGGGGACGATTACGAGCAGTACTTC. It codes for CASSEPASGDDYEQYF.